This TCR beta chain was identified during a study of OX40 agonist ivuxolimab in advanced cancers. About the study: Past anti-PD-1, anti-PD-L1 or anti-CTLA-4 therapy was accepted, and 40% to 45% had received some.

With regard to this clone: The antigen remains unidentified.

Patients who had autoimmune disease history or got systemic immunosuppression were left out. CDR1 and CDR2 (germline): KGHSH, LQKENI. The CDR3 loop spans 15 amino acids. J lost 5 bases, V lost 3 bases, and 5 bases had no gene match. Repertoires were generated with immunoSEQ multiplex PCR, while TCRdb's copy carries only in-frame clones and drops some. The repertoire has over 80,000 clones, roughly 92% of them found once; the top ten carry 1% to 1.3%. Study results and limitations: The mean number of expanded clones was higher in CD8+ T cells than in CD4+. Also present in some nonresponders was a low level of normalized T-cell clonal expansion.

The V call is TRBV18, the J call TRBJ2-2; 8 nucleotides line up with TRBD1. The clonotype comes from an adult with an advanced solid tumor such as melanoma, head and neck, liver or kidney cancer. Sequenced material: CD4+ or CD8+ T cells sorted from blood, taken in a trial of the OX40 agonist ivuxolimab. The CDR3: CASSPVQGATGELFF. DNA for the CDR3: TGTGCCAGCTCACCCGTCCAGGGGGCGACCGGGGAGCTGTTTTTT.